This T cell receptor beta chain originates from a study of T cells expressing NK-cell markers. Study-wide context: Repertoire data for TCR beta were derived from sorted T cells (CD3+CD56+NKG2C+, CD3+CD56+NKG2C- and CD3+CD56-NKG2C+). Eight donors were sequenced, of whom seven were HCMV-seropositive, while the remaining one was HCMV-seronegative.

Production of TCR beta cDNA relied on 5'RACE template switching with UMIs. TCRdb re-called the 5' RACE reads and shows each CDR3 protein once, DNA omitted. This listing includes some 280,000 distinct CDR3 sequences. CDR1 is DFQATT, CDR2 SNEGSKA, per germline (reference sequence). The CDR3 sequence is 12 residues long. This TCR was sampled from a young man in good health. What was sequenced was blood T cells: a sorted CD56 or NKG2C T cell subset, CD4+ or CD8+ T cells, or bulk PBMC T cells (not recorded which). V gene TRBV20-1 combines with J gene TRBJ1-2. The CDR3 loop is CSARSGSRGYTF.